These 21 T cell receptor beta chains were all obtained from the same sample, sequenced in a study of blood T cells in healthy people across ages. Then a second PCR, running roughly 6 to 12 cycles, was carried out with a sample-barcoded 5' primer and a J-beta primer mix. Via MiXCR, TCRdb re-called the 5' RACE reads, giving one row per CDR3 protein. The repertoire holds more than 800,000 distinct CDR3 sequences, with around 30% as singletons. The sequencing sample was made of blood. These receptors were collected from a woman older than 75 in good health.

Notes on this clonotype: The junction departs from the called germline gene at one end, perhaps through a read error. This rearrangement joins TRBV7-2 to TRBJ2-5; TRBD1 matches 7 bases. The CDR3 totals 16 residues. CDR1 and CDR2 (germline): SGHTA, FQGNSA. CDR3 sequence: CASSLAFDRVGETQHF. CDR3 nucleotide sequence: TGTGCCAGCAGCTTAGCGTTCGACAGGGTTGGGGAGACCCAGCACTTC.

The table lists this clonotype with many counts. The V and J genes are TRBV11-2 and TRBJ1-2; no reliable D call. There are 12 residues in the CDR3. V lost 6 bases and J 7 bases, leaving 12 bases between the germline ends. Germline CDR1 and CDR2: SGHAT and FQNNGV. Here the CDR3 reads CASSPVPGGYTF. In DNA, the CDR3 is TGTGCCAGCAGTCCCGTACCAGGTGGCTACACCTTC.

This clonotype was picked up many times. This rearrangement joins TRBV24-1 to TRBJ2-4, with a possible D match to TRBD1 (7 bases). The CDR3 loop spans 14 amino acids. Germline assignment: CDR1 KGHDR and CDR2 SFDVKD. V lost 4 bases, J lost 4 bases, and 10 bases lay in between. The DNA for the CDR3 is TGTGCCACCAGTGACTCAGGGGGGAAAAACATTCAGTACTTC. It translates to CATSDSGGKNIQYF.

Worth noting for this clonotype: A junction boundary mismatches the germline segment, possibly from a read error. This chain uses TRBV5-5 with TRBJ2-3; 7 bases match TRBD1. The CDR3 is made up of 15 amino acids. CDR1 SGHKS and CDR2 YYEKEE come from the germline V gene (reference sequence). The CDR3 sequence is CGSSLGRGYTDTQYF. The CDR3, as DNA: TGTGGCAGCAGCTTGGGCAGGGGGTACACAGATACGCAGTATTTT.

Points on this clonotype: This may be a read error: a much more frequent sequence differs by one nucleotide. V usage is TRBV7-2 and J usage is TRBJ1-4, with D unclear. This CDR3 contains 14 residues. From germline, CDR1 is SGHTA and CDR2 FQGNSA. CDR3 loop: CASKSSLTNEELFF. The CDR3 DNA reads TGTGCCAGCAAGTCTTCACTGACTAATGAAGAACTGTTTTTT.

CDR3 in amino acids: CASSLRGLLSYEQYF. The CDR3 nucleotides are TGTGCCAGCAGTTTAAGGGGGCTCCTGTCCTACGAGCAGTACTTC. The chain uses TRBV12-3 or TRBV12-4 and TRBJ2-7; 7 nucleotides line up with TRBD1. This CDR3 is 15 amino acids long. V was clipped by 2 bases and J by 1 base; unmatched bases: 5.

In regard to this clonotype: At one of its ends the junction is not consistent with the germline gene, which may arise from a read error. This sequence joins TRBV20-1 and TRBJ2-4; TRBD2 agrees at 7 bases. Matching the DNA end better, TRBJ2-5 makes the J call doubtful. This CDR3 has 14 residues. From germline, CDR1 is DFQATT and CDR2 SNEGSKA (reference sequence). The DNA for the CDR3 is TGCGGTGCTAAAGAACCCTATGGGAGGGGGACCCAGTACTTC. As protein: CGAKEPYGRGTQYF.

This clonotype was detected a few times. The gene calls are TRBV2 and TRBJ1-2, with 7 bases matching TRBD1. The germline V gene has CDR1 SNHLY and CDR2 FYNNEI. V was clipped by 8 bases and J by 7 bases; unmatched bases: 7. The CDR3 consists of 12 residues. This CDR3 reads CASSRDSGGYTF. CDR3 in DNA: TGTGCCAGCTCAAGGGACAGCGGTGGCTACACCTTC. The variable domain in full, with the rest retrieved from reference TRBV2 and TRBJ1-2, is EPEVTQTPSHQVTQMGQEVILRCVPISNHLYFYWYRQILGQKVEFLVSFYNNEISEKSEIFDDQFSVERPDGSNFTLKIRSTKLEDSAMYFCASSRDSGGYTFGSGTRLTVV.

The sample holds many counts of this clonotype. The CDR3 region is CSARDRGTFKETQYF. The CDR3 DNA follows: TGCAGTGCTAGAGATAGGGGTACCTTCAAAGAGACCCAGTACTTC. This chain uses TRBV20-1 with TRBJ2-5, with D maybe TRBD1 (5 bases). Germline CDR1 reads DFQATT; CDR2 reads SNEGSKA (reference sequence). Trimming left V 0 bases short and J 3 bases short, with 14 bases between. This CDR3 is built from 15 residues.

In its sample, this clonotype was seen many times. This chain uses TRBV5-5 with TRBJ1-2, with 12 bases lining up with TRBD1. The CDR3 runs to 16 residues. From germline, CDR1 is SGHKS and CDR2 YYEKEE (reference sequence). Germline trimming cut 3 bases from V and 8 bases from J; bases unmatched to any gene: 11. The CDR3 region has the DNA TGTGCCAGCAGCTCTCCTTCTGGGACAGGGGGCTTGGGCTACACCTTC. It encodes CASSSPSGTGGLGYTF. The full variable domain, in which reference TRBV5-5 and TRBJ1-2 provide the parts outside the CDR3, is DAGVTQSPTHLIKTRGQQVTLRCSPISGHKSVSWYQQVLGQGPQFIFQYYEKEERGRGNFPDRFSARQFPNYSSELNVNALLLGDSALYLCASSSPSGTGGLGYTFGSGTRLTVV.

This clonotype was detected many times. V and J are TRBV20-1 and TRBJ1-1; the D gene is possibly TRBD1 (6 bases). This CDR3 comprises 15 residues. V was clipped by 0 bases and J by 1 base, with 12 bases between them. Germline CDR1 reads DFQATT; CDR2 reads SNEGSKA (reference sequence). CDR3 DNA: TGCAGTGCTAGAGATGACCGACAGGAGAACACTGAAGCTTTCTTT. Protein: CSARDDRQENTEAFF.

This clonotype occurred a few times. At one end, the junction sequence differs from germline, possibly due to a read error. The chain joins TRBV12-3 or TRBV12-4 to TRBJ1-5, with 8 bases lining up with TRBD1. This CDR3 region has 15 residues. The CDR3 reads CTSKLDRVSSQPQHF. The CDR3 DNA follows: TGTACCAGCAAGCTGGACAGGGTGAGCAGTCAGCCCCAGCATTTT.

Many counts were recorded for this clonotype. The chain uses TRBV20-1 and TRBJ2-7; 11 nucleotides agree with TRBD2. V was clipped by 4 bases and J by 6 bases; unmatched bases: 8. The CDR3 consists of 14 residues. Per germline, CDR1 DFQATT and CDR2 SNEGSKA (reference sequence). The chain's CDR3 is CSANPTSGVGEQYF. CDR3 nucleotides: TGCAGTGCTAATCCGACTAGCGGGGTAGGCGAGCAGTACTTC.

On this clonotype: This could be a read error, since a much larger clone is one nucleotide away. The chain joins TRBV28 to TRBJ2-1; TRBD2 aligns across 8 bases. The CDR3 length is 14 residues. Germline assignment: CDR1 MDHEN and CDR2 SYDVKM. In nucleotides, the CDR3 is TGTGCCAGCAGTTTGGGACTAGACGTACATGAGCAGTGCTTC. Translated: CASSLGLDVHEQCF.

This clonotype occurred many times. The chain links TRBV21-1 to TRBJ2-1; TRBD2, the D gene given by the table, was not confirmed from the DNA. TRBV21-1 corresponds to a pseudogene. CDR3 length: 17 residues. The CDR3 here is CASSTGSGGPQFNEQFF. For the CDR3, the DNA is TGTGCCAGCAGCACGGGGAGCGGGGGACCTCAATTCAACGAGCAGTTCTTC.

Ten or more counts support this clonotype. V and J are TRBV11-2 and TRBJ2-5; D is unclear. Germline CDR1 is SGHAT and CDR2 is FQNNGV. CDR3 length: 12 amino acids. V lost 6 bases and J lost 4, with 9 bases in between. The chain's CDR3 is CASSYRTETQYF. The CDR3 DNA reads as TGTGCCAGCAGTTATCGGACAGAGACCCAGTACTTC.

Remarks on this clonotype: The DNA is omitted, as the CDR3 cannot be located on it reliably, and the CDR3 follows TCRdb's listing. The rearrangement links TRBV27 to TRBJ1-6. Looked up from germline, CDR1 is MNHEY and CDR2 is SMNVEV (reference sequence). 14 amino acids form the CDR3, both terminal residues included. The CDR3: CASSFLAGNSPLHF.

This clonotype has more than one count but fewer than ten. The chain is built from TRBV6-2 or TRBV6-3 and TRBJ1-5; perhaps TRBD1 as D (6 bases). V lost 6 bases and J 7 bases, leaving 13 bases between the germline ends. The CDR3 has 13 residues. The V gene's germline CDR1 is MNHEY and CDR2 SVGEGT. The CDR3 loop is CASRTRTEQPQHF. The DNA of the CDR3 is TGTGCCAGCAGAACCAGGACAGAACAGCCCCAGCATTTT.

To note about this clonotype: One junction end does not reproduce the germline sequence, and a read error may be involved. The chain uses TRBV20-1 and TRBJ2-1; TRBD2 agrees at 8 bases. The germline gives CDR1 DFQATT, CDR2 SNEGSKA (reference sequence). This CDR3 is 14 amino acids long. As DNA, the CDR3 is TGCAGCGCTAGAGAGGGGACTAGTAGAGAGACCCAGTTCTTC. Its translation is CSAREGTSRETQFF.

With regard to this clonotype: This may come from a read error, since a much larger clone is one base off. The chain joins TRBV20-1 to TRBJ1-4; tentatively, D is TRBD1 (6 bases). This CDR3 spans 15 amino acids. The germline gives CDR1 DFQATT, CDR2 SNEGSKA (reference sequence). CDR3 loop: CGARGGGTQYEKLFF. CDR3 bases: TGCGGTGCTAGGGGGGGCGGGACTCAATATGAAAAACTGTTTTTT.

This chain connects TRBV3-1 to TRBJ2-3; TRBD1 matches at 8 bases. Germline V gene sequence: CDR1 LGHDT, CDR2 YNNKEL (reference sequence). The CDR3 totals 17 residues. J lost 3 bases, V lost 1 base, and 9 bases had no gene match. The CDR3 region is CASSQGVGTGCTDTQYF. The CDR3 region has the DNA TGTGCCAGCAGCCAAGGGGTTGGGACAGGTTGTACAGATACGCAGTATTTT.